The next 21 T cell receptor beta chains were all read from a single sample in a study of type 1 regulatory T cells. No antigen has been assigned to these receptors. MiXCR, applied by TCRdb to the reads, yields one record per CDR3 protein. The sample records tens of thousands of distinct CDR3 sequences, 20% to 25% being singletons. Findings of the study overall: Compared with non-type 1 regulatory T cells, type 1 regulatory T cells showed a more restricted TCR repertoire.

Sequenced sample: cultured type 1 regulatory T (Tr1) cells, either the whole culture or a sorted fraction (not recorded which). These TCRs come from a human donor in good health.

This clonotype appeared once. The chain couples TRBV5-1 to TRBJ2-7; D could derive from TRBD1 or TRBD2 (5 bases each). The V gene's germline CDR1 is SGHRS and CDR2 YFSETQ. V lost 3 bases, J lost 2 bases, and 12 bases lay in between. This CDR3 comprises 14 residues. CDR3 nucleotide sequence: TGCGCCAGCAGCTCCGGGACGACGGCCTACGAGCAGTACTTC. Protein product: CASSSGTTAYEQYF.

DNA for the CDR3: TGTGCCAGCAGCTCCCTCTCGGGGGCGAGGACCGGGGAGCTGTTTTTT. Encoded protein: CASSSLSGARTGELFF. This chain connects TRBV11-2 to TRBJ2-2, with D perhaps given as TRBD1 or TRBD2 (6 bases each). Germline V gene sequence: CDR1 SGHAT, CDR2 FQNNGV. Trimming cost V 4 bases and J 5 bases, with 17 bases left between them. CDR3 size: 16 residues.

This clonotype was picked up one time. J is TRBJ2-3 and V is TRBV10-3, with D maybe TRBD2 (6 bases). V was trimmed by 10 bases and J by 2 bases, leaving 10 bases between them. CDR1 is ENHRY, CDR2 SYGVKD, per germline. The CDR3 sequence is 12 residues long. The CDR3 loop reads CANGDFTDTQYF. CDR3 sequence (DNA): TGTGCCAATGGGGACTTCACAGATACGCAGTATTTT.

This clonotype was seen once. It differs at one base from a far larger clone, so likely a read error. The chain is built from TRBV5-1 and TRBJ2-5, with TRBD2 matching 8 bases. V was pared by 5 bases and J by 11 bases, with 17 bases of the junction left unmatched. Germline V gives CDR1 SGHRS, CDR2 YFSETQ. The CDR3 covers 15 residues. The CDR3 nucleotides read TGCGCCAGCAGTGTAAGCGGGAGTAATTCCAATGAGCAGTACTTC. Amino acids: CASSVSGSNSNEQYF. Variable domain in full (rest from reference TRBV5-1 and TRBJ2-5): KAGVTQTPRYLIKTRGQQVTLSCSPISGHRSVSWYQQTPGQGLQFLFEYFSETQRNKGNFPGRFSGRQFSNSRSEMNVSTLELGDSALYLCASSVSGSNSNEQYFGPGTRLLVL.

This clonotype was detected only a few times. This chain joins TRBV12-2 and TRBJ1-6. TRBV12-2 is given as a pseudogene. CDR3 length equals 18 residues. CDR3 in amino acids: CASRLNWLRLLENSPLHF. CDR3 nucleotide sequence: TGTGCAAGTCGCTTAAATTGGTTACGCCTTCTCGAAAATTCACCCCTCCACTTT.

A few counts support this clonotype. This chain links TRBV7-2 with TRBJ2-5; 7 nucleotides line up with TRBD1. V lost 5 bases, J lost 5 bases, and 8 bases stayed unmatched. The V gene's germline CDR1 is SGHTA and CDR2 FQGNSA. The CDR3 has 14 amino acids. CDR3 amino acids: CASSLDRAQETQYF. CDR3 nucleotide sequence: TGTGCCAGCAGCCTTGACAGGGCCCAGGAGACCCAGTACTTC.

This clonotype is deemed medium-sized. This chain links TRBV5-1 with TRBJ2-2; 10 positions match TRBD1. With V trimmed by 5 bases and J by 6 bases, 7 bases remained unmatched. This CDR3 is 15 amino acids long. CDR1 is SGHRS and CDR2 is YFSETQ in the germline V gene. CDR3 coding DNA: TGCGCCAGCAGGTTGACAGGGGGCTCTGCCGGGGAGCTGTTTTTT. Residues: CASRLTGGSAGELFF.

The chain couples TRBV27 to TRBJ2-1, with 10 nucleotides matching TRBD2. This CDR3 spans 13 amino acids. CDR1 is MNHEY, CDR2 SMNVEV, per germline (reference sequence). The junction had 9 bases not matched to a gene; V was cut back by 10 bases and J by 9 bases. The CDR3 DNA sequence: TGTGCCACCCGGACTAAGCGGGAGGGTGAGCAGTTCTTC. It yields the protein CATRTKREGEQFF.

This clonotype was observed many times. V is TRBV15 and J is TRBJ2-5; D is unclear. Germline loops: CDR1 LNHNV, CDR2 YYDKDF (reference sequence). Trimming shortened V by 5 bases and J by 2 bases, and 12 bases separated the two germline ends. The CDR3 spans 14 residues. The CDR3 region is CATSLGVGQETQYF. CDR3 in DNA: TGTGCCACCAGCCTGGGCGTGGGACAAGAGACCCAGTACTTC.

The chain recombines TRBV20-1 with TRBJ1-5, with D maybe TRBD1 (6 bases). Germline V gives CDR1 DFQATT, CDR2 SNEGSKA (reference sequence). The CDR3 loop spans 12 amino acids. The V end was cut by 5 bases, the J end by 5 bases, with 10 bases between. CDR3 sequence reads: CSAGGRDQPQHF. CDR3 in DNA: TGCAGTGCTGGGGGGCGTGATCAGCCCCAGCATTTT.

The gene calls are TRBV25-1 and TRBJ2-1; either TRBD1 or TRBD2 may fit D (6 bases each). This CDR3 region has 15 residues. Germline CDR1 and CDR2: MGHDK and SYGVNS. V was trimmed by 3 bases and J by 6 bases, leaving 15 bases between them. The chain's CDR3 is CASSDIQGGVNEQFF. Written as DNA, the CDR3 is TGTGCCAGCAGTGATATACAGGGAGGCGTCAATGAGCAGTTCTTC.

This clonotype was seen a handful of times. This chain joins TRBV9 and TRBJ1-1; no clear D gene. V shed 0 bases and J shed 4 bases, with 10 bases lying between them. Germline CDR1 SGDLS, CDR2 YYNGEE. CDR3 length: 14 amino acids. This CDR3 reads CASSVEVFGTEAFF. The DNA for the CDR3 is TGTGCCAGCAGCGTAGAGGTTTTTGGCACTGAAGCTTTCTTT.

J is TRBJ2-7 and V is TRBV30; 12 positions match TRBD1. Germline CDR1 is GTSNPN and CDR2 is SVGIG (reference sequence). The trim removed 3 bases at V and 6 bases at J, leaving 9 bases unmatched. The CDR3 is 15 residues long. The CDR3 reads CAWSAGQGARSEQYF. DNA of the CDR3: TGTGCCTGGAGCGCGGGACAGGGGGCGCGATCCGAGCAGTACTTC.

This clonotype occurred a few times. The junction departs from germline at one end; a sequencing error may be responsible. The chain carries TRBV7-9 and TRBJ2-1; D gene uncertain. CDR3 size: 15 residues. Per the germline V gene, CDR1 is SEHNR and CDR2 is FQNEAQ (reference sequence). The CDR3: CASSLASRISNGQFF. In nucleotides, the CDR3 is TGTGCCAGCAGCTTAGCGAGTAGAATCTCGAATGGGCAGTTCTTC. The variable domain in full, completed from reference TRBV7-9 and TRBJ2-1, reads DTGVSQNPRHKITKRGQNVTFRCDPISEHNRLYWYRQTLGQGPEFLTYFQNEAQLEKSRLLSDRFSAERPKGSFSTLEIQRTEQGDSAMYLCASSLASRISNGQFFGPGTRLTVL.

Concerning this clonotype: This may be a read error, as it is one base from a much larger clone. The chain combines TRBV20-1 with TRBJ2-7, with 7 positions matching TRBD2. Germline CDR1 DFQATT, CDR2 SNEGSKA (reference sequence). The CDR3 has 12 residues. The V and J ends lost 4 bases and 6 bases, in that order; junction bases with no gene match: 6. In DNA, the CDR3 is TGCAGTGCTAAAGGCGGGAGCTGCGAGCAGTACTTC. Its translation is CSAKGGSCEQYF.

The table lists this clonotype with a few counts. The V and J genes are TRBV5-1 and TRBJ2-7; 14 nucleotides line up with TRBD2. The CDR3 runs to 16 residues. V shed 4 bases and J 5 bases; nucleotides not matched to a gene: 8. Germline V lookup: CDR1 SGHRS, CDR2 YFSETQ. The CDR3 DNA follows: TGCGCCAGCAGCCCCCCGGGACTAGCGGGAGTGAACGAGCAGTACTTC. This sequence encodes CASSPPGLAGVNEQYF.

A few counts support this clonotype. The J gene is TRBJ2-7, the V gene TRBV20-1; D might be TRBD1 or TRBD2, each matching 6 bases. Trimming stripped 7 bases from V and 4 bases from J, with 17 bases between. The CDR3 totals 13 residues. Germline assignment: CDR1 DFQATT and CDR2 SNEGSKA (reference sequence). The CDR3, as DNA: TGCAGTGGGGGAGGACAGACGGTATACGAGCAGTACTTC. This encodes CSGGGQTVYEQYF.

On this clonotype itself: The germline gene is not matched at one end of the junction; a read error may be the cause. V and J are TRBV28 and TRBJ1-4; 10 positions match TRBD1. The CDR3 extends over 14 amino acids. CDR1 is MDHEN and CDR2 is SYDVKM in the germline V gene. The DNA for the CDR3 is TGTGCTAGCAGCTCCGGGACAGGGGTTGAGGAACTGTTTTTT. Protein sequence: CASSSGTGVEELFF. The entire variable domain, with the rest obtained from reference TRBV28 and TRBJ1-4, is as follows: DVKVTQSSRYLVKRTGEKVFLECVQDMDHENMFWYRQDPGLGLRLIYFSYDVKMKEKGDIPEGYSVSREKKERFSLILESASTNQTSMYLCASSSGTGVEELFFGSGTQLSVL.

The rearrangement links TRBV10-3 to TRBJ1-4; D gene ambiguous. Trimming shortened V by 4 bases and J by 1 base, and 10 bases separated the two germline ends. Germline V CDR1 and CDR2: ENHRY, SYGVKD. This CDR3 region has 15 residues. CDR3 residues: CAISAQLQTNEKLFF. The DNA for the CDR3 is TGTGCCATCAGTGCCCAGCTTCAAACTAATGAAAAACTGTTTTTT.

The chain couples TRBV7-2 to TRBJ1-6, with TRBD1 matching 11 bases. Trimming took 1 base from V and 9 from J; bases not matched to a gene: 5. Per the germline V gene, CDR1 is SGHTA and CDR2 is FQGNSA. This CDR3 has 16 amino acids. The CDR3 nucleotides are TGTGCCAGCAGCTTAGTATTGGGACAGGGGGGTTCACCCCTCCACTTT. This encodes CASSLVLGQGGSPLHF.

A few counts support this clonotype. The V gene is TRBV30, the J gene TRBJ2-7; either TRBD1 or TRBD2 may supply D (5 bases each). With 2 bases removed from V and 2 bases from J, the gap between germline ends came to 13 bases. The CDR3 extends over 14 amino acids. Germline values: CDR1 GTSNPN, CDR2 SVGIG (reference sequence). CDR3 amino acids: CAWSRGQPAYEQYF. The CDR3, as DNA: TGTGCCTGGAGTCGGGGCCAGCCGGCCTACGAGCAGTACTTC.